One and the same sample provided the 19 T cell receptor beta chains below, sequenced in a study of read filtering for tumor transcriptome and immune sequencing. Molecular barcoded adaptors covering alpha/delta and beta/gamma chains were used on roughly 400 ng RNA. TCRdb called the reads again in MiXCR, with one record for every CDR3 protein. The data contain about 58,000 distinct CDR3 sequences, 12% of them singletons. The sample was a population of CD138-negative cells sorted from bone marrow. These receptor sequences come from a donor over 35 with multiple myeloma.

The rearrangement links TRBV29-1 to TRBJ1-3; D is unclear. Trimming removed 3 bases from V and 8 bases from J, with 17 bases in between. The CDR3 runs 14 residues. Germline CDR1 and CDR2: SQVTM and ANQGSEA. The CDR3 protein is CSVESRLHPYTIYF. The CDR3 DNA reads as TGCAGCGTTGAGTCTCGTCTACACCCCTACACCATATATTTT.

Many counts were recorded for this clonotype. The J gene is TRBJ1-1, the V gene TRBV6-1; maybe TRBD1 (5 bases). The CDR3 sequence is 16 residues long. With 2 bases removed from V and 5 bases from J, the gap between germline ends came to 18 bases. Germline-derived CDR1 and CDR2 are MNHNS and SASEGT. In nucleotides, the CDR3 is TGTGCCAGCAGTGAATTAGGCGCCAGGGAATGGACTGAAGCTTTCTTT. Encoded protein: CASSELGAREWTEAFF.

This clonotype was recorded at least ten times. For the CDR3, the DNA is TGTGCCAGCAGCTTATACACCAATGATAACTATGGCTACACCTTC. This codes for CASSLYTNDNYGYTF. The V and J genes are TRBV7-3 and TRBJ1-2, with D uncertain. Trimming stripped 2 bases from V and 1 base from J, with 11 bases between. Looked up from germline, CDR1 is SGHTA and CDR2 is FQGTGA. There are 15 residues in the CDR3.

In this sample, this clonotype turned up many times. At one end the junction does not follow the germline gene, possibly because of a read error. This chain connects TRBV7-7 to TRBJ2-1; 8 positions agree with TRBD2. The CDR3 consists of 16 residues. CDR1 and CDR2 (germline): SSHAT, FNYEAQ (reference sequence). CDR3 residues: CASSLAGGVTVSEQFF. In DNA, the CDR3 is TGTGCTAGCAGCTTAGCCGGGGGGGTAACAGTCAGTGAGCAGTTCTTC.

Comment on this clonotype: It may be a read error: a sequence one base away is much more abundant. CDR3 DNA sequence: TGTGCCAGCAGCTTAAGGACAATTGCTAACTATGGCTACGCCTTC. Translated, it gives CASSLRTIANYGYAF. This rearrangement joins TRBV11-3 to TRBJ1-2; possibly TRBD1 for D (5 bases). The CDR3 covers 15 residues. Germline values: CDR1 SGHNT, CDR2 YENEEA.

Regarding this clonotype: A clone one base away is much larger, so this may be a read error. The chain carries TRBV30 and TRBJ2-3; 9 nucleotides agree with TRBD1. The germline CDR1 and CDR2 sequences are GTSNPN and SVGIG (reference sequence). The CDR3 covers 14 residues. CDR3 sequence: CAWQQGASTDTQCF. In DNA form, the CDR3 reads TGTGCCTGGCAACAGGGGGCTAGCACAGATACGCAGTGTTTT.

This clonotype was seen many times. V gene TRBV4-1 combines with J gene TRBJ2-3; D is undetermined. Germline-derived CDR1 and CDR2 are MGHRA and YSYEKL. This CDR3 spans 13 amino acids. V was trimmed by 4 bases and J by 3 bases, leaving 8 bases between them. In DNA, the CDR3 is TGCGCCAGCAGCCCCCTACGGACAGATACGCAGTATTTT. Amino acid sequence: CASSPLRTDTQYF.

With regard to this clonotype: Just one base apart from a much larger clone, this may be a read error. The chain links TRBV7-9 to TRBJ2-6, with D uncertain. Germline CDR1 is SEHNR and CDR2 is FQNEAQ (reference sequence). The CDR3 is 14 residues long. Trimming took off 3 bases at V and 2 bases at J, with 5 bases between the two ends. The CDR3: CASSFDPGANVLTF. In nucleotides, the CDR3 is TGTGCCAGCAGCTTCGACCCTGGGGCCAACGTCCTGACTTTC.

This clonotype showed up many times. V usage is TRBV5-5 and J usage is TRBJ1-5; D possibly corresponds to TRBD1 (5 bases). The CDR3 is made up of 14 amino acids. With 3 bases removed from V and 1 base from J, the gap between germline ends came to 8 bases. The germline gives CDR1 SGHKS, CDR2 YYEKEE (reference sequence). CDR3 sequence: CASSSEGSNQPQHF. For the CDR3, the DNA is TGTGCCAGCAGCTCGGAGGGGAGCAATCAGCCCCAGCATTTT. Full variable domain (remainder filled in from reference TRBV5-5 and TRBJ1-5): DAGVTQSPTHLIKTRGQQVTLRCSPISGHKSVSWYQQVLGQGPQFIFQYYEKEERGRGNFPDRFSARQFPNYSSELNVNALLLGDSALYLCASSSEGSNQPQHFGDGTRLSIL.

This clonotype has at least ten counts. This rearrangement joins TRBV7-9 to TRBJ1-5; 8 bases map to TRBD1. This CDR3 comprises 14 residues. With V trimmed by 4 bases and J by 7 bases, 6 bases remained unmatched. Germline CDR1 reads SEHNR; CDR2 reads FQNEAQ (reference sequence). CDR3 bases: TGTGCCAGCAGCTCGACAGGGGCAAACCAGCCCCAGCATTTT. It is translated as CASSSTGANQPQHF.

There are many counts of this clonotype. The chain has TRBV12-3 or TRBV12-4 and TRBJ1-1; D gene uncertain. V shed 0 bases and J shed 5 bases, with 16 bases lying between them. CDR3 size: 16 residues. In DNA, the CDR3 is TGTGCCAGCAGTTTAGCTGATCCCGTGGGAGGAACTGAAGCTTTCTTT. The encoded protein is CASSLADPVGGTEAFF.

This clonotype was recorded a few times. The CDR3 bases are TGTGCCAGCACTCTTCGTGGAACTGAAGCTTTCTTT. Protein: CASTLRGTEAFF. The chain joins TRBV5-8 to TRBJ1-1; D unresolved. Trimming removed 6 bases from V and 5 bases from J, with 11 bases in between. CDR1 is SGHTS and CDR2 is YDEGEE in the germline V gene. The CDR3 length is 12 residues.

V gene TRBV12-3 or TRBV12-4 combines with J gene TRBJ2-1, with 10 bases aligning to TRBD2. V dropped 8 bases and J dropped 7; count of bases not matched to a gene: 8. The CDR3 has 14 residues. The CDR3 loop is CASGSSGGVNEQFF. CDR3 DNA: TGTGCCAGCGGTTCAAGCGGGGGGGTAAATGAGCAGTTCTTC.

Many counts were recorded for this clonotype. The rearrangement joins TRBV14 to TRBJ2-1; 10 bases fit TRBD2. The CDR3 covers 15 residues. The trim removed 4 bases at V and 4 bases at J, leaving 4 bases unmatched. The V gene's germline CDR1 is SGHDN and CDR2 FVKESK. The CDR3 DNA sequence: TGTGCCAGCAGCCTAGCGGGGGGACCTTACAATGAGCAGTTCTTC. Encoded protein: CASSLAGGPYNEQFF.

The chain couples TRBV3-1 to TRBJ2-1, with 10 nucleotides matching TRBD2. Germline V gene lookup returns CDR1 LGHDT and CDR2 YNNKEL (reference sequence). The V segment lost 0 bases and the J segment 0 bases; nucleotides outside the gene matches: 2. This CDR3 is 17 amino acids long. The CDR3 bases are TGTGCCAGCAGCCAAGATCTAGCGGGGGACTCCTACAATGAGCAGTTCTTC. It translates to CASSQDLAGDSYNEQFF.

Many counts were recorded for this clonotype. This sequence joins TRBV28 and TRBJ2-6, with D possibly TRBD1 on 5 matching bases. Trimming shortened V by 6 bases and J by 2 bases, and 8 bases separated the two germline ends. Germline CDR1 and CDR2: MDHEN and SYDVKM. The CDR3 totals 14 residues. CDR3 sequence reads: CASRTRAGANVLTF. CDR3 bases: TGTGCCAGCAGGACCAGGGCTGGGGCCAACGTCCTGACTTTC.

This clonotype was found a few times. This sequence joins TRBV2 and TRBJ1-2, with TRBD1 as a possible D gene (6 bases). V gave up 2 bases and J gave up 3 bases, with 10 bases separating them. The CDR3 is 14 amino acids. CDR1 and CDR2 from the germline V gene are SNHLY and FYNNEI. CDR3 sequence (DNA): TGTGCCAGCAGTGAAACAGGGAGAGACTATGGCTACACCTTC. Translating gives CASSETGRDYGYTF. Looking up the rest from reference TRBV2 and TRBJ1-2 gives the full variable domain: EPEVTQTPSHQVTQMGQEVILRCVPISNHLYFYWYRQILGQKVEFLVSFYNNEISEKSEIFDDQFSVERPDGSNFTLKIRSTKLEDSAMYFCASSETGRDYGYTFGSGTRLTVV.

Ten or more counts support this clonotype. The chain links TRBV6-6 to TRBJ2-2; D is uncertain. Germline values: CDR1 MNHNY, CDR2 SVGAGI (reference sequence). V lost 0 bases, J lost 7 bases, and 12 bases lay in between. CDR3 length: 15 residues. CDR3 sequence (DNA): TGTGCCAGCAGTTACTCGGGTGGCCTCAGCGGGGAGCTGTTTTTT. It codes for CASSYSGGLSGELFF.

The sample holds a few counts of this clonotype. The chain has TRBV7-2 and TRBJ2-5; 10 bases match TRBD2. Germline V gives CDR1 SGHTA, CDR2 FQGNSA. With 5 bases clipped from V and 4 bases from J, the junction kept 13 bases outside the gene matches. The CDR3 runs to 17 residues. The CDR3 is CASSPPRSGGAPETQYF. CDR3 sequence (DNA): TGTGCCAGCAGCCCTCCCCGGAGCGGGGGGGCCCCAGAGACCCAGTACTTC.